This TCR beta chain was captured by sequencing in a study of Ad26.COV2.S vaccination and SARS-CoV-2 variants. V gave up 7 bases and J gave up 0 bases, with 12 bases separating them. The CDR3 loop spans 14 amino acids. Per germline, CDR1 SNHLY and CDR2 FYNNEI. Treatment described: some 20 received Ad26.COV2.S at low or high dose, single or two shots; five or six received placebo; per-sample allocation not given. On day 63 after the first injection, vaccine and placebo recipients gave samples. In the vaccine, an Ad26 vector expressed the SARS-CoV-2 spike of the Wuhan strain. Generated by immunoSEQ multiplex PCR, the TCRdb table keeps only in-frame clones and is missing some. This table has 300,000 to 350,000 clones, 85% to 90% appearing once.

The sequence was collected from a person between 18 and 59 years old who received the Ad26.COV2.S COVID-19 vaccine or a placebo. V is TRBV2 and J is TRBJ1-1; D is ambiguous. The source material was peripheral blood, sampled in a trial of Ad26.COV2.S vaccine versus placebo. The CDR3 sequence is CASKDGKMNTEAFF. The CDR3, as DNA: TGTGCCAGCAAAGACGGGAAAATGAACACTGAAGCTTTCTTT. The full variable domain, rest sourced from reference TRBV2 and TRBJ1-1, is EPEVTQTPSHQVTQMGQEVILRCVPISNHLYFYWYRQILGQKVEFLVSFYNNEISEKSEIFDDQFSVERPDGSNFTLKIRSTKLEDSAMYFCASKDGKMNTEAFFGQGTRLTVV.